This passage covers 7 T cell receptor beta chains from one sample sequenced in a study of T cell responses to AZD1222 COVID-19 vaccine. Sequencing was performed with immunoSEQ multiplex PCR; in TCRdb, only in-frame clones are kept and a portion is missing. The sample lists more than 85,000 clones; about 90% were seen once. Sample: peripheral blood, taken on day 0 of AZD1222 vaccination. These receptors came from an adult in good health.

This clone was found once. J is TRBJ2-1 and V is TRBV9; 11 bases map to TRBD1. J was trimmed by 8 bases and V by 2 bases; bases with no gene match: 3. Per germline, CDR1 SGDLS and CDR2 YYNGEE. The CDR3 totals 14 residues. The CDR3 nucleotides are TGTGCCAGCAGCGTGCCGGGACAGGGGGATGAGCAGTTCTTC. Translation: CASSVPGQGDEQFF. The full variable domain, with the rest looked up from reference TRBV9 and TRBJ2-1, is DSGVTQTPKHLITATGQRVTLRCSPRSGDLSVYWYQQSLDQGLQFLIQYYNGEERAKGNILERFSAQQFPDLHSELNLSSLELGDSALYFCASSVPGQGDEQFFGPGTRLTVL.

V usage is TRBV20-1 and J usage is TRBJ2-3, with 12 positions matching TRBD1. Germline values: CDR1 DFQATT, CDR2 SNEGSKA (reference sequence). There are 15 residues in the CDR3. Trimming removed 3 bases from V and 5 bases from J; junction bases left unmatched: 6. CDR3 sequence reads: CSASGDRGRQDTQYF. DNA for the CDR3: TGCAGTGCTAGTGGGGACAGGGGGCGTCAAGATACGCAGTATTTT.

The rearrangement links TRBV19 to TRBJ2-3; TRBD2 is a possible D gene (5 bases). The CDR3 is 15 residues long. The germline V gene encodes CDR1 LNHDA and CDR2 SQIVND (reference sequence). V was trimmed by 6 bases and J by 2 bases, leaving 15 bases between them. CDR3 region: CASRPVFGDTDTQYF. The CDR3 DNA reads TGTGCCAGTAGGCCCGTGTTCGGGGACACAGATACGCAGTATTTT.

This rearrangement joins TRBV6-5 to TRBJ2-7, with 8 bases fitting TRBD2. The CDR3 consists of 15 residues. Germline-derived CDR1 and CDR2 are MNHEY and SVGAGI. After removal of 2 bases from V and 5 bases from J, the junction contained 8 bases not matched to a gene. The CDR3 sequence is CASSYAGTRKNEQYF. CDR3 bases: TGTGCCAGCAGTTACGCCGGGACTAGGAAAAACGAGCAGTACTTC.

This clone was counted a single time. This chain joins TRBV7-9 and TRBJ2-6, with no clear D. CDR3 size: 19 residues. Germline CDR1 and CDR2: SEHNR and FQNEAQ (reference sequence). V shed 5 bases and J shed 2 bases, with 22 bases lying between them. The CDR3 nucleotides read TGTGCCAGCAGCCCTCACAACCTGAAGGCTCCCCCTGGGGCCAACGTCCTGACTTTC. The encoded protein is CASSPHNLKAPPGANVLTF.

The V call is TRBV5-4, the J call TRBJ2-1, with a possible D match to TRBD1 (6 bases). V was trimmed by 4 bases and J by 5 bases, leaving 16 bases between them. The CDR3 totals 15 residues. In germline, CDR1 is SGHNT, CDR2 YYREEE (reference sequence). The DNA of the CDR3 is TGTGCCAGCAGCCTATTCAGGGGCGGAAACAATGAGCAGTTCTTC. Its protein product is CASSLFRGGNNEQFF.

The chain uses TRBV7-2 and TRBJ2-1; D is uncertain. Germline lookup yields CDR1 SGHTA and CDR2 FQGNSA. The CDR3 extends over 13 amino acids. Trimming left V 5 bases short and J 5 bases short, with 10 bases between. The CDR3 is CASSLLRHNEQFF. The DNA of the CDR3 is TGTGCCAGCAGCCTCCTGAGACACAATGAGCAGTTCTTC.